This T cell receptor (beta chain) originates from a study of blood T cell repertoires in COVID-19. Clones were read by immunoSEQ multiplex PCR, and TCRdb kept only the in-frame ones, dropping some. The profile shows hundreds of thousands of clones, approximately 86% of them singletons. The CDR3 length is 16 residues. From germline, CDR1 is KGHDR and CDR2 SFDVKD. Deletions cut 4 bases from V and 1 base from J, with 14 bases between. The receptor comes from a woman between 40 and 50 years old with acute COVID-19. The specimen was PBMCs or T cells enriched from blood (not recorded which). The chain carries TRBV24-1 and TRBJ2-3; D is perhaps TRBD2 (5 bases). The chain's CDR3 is CATSDPRRAGTDTQYF. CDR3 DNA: TGTGCCACCAGTGACCCCAGGCGAGCGGGCACAGATACGCAGTATTTT.